This TCR beta chain derives from a study of Graves' ophthalmopathy and Graves' hyperthyroidism. This CDR3 spans 12 amino acids. The V gene's germline CDR1 is DFQATT and CDR2 SNEGSKA (reference sequence). RNA transcripts provided the template for amplifying TCR beta CDR3 regions. RT-PCR in the first round used HTBI primers; a second-round multiplex PCR followed. From the multiplex PCR reads, TCRdb called clonotypes with MiXCR, one entry per CDR3 protein. The repertoire consists of fewer than 600,000 distinct CDR3 sequences, with approximately 15% occurring once and the leading ten covering approximately 9.8%. This clonotype was counted many times. Its specificity is unknown. One end of the junction varies from germline; a read error may be responsible. Study results and caveats: Most thyroid clonotypes expanded beyond 0.001 frequency were also found in blood.

The material sequenced was blood. The origin of this receptor is a woman aged 25 to 39 with Graves' ophthalmopathy. The rearrangement joins TRBV20-1 to TRBJ2-4, with a possible D match to TRBD1 (5 bases). This CDR3 is CSARVGQNIKYF. In DNA, the CDR3 is TGCAGTGCTAGAGTGGGGCAAAACATTAAGTACTTC.